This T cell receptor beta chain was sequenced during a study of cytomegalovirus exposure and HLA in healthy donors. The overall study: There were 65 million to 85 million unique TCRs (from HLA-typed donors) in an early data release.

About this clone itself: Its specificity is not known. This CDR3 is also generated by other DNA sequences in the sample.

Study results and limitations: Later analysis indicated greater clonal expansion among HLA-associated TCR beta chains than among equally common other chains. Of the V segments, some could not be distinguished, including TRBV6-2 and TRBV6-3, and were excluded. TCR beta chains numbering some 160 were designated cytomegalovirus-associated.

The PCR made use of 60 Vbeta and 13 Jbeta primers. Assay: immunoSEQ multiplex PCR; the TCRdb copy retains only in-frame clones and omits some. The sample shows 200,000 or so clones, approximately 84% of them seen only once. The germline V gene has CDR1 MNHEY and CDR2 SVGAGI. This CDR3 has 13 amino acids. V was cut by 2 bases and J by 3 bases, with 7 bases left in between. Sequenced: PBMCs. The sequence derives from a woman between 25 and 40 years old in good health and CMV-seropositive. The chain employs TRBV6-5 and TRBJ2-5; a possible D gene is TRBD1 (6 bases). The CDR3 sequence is CASSYAGEETQYF. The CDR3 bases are TGTGCCAGCAGTTACGCAGGGGAAGAGACCCAGTACTTC.